One sample yielded the 5 T cell receptor beta chains listed below, sequenced in a study of cytomegalovirus exposure and HLA in healthy donors. PCR primers comprised 60 Vbeta and 13 Jbeta primers. Produced via immunoSEQ multiplex PCR; TCRdb's table is partial and in-frame only. The sample table includes approximately 100,000 clones. The sequenced sample consisted of PBMCs. These TCRs come from a man aged 35-49 years in good health and CMV-seronegative.

V gene TRBV28 combines with J gene TRBJ2-5; 9 bases are a match to TRBD2. The V gene's germline CDR1 is MDHEN and CDR2 SYDVKM. The CDR3 totals 14 residues. J gave up 4 bases and V 3 bases, and 3 bases lay outside the gene matches. This CDR3 reads CASSLAGGPETQYF. The CDR3 nucleotides read TGTGCCAGCAGTTTGGCGGGAGGGCCAGAGACCCAGTACTTC. The full variable domain, its missing parts supplied by reference TRBV28 and TRBJ2-5, is DVKVTQSSRYLVKRTGEKVFLECVQDMDHENMFWYRQDPGLGLRLIYFSYDVKMKEKGDIPEGYSVSREKKERFSLILESASTNQTSMYLCASSLAGGPETQYFGPGTRLLVL.

This chain links TRBV5-8 with TRBJ2-3, with 14 bases that match TRBD2. J was trimmed by 1 base and V by 3 bases; bases with no gene match: 7. This CDR3 region has 18 residues. CDR1 is SGHTS and CDR2 is YDEGEE in the germline V gene. The CDR3 DNA follows: TGTGCCAGCAGCTGGGGACTAGCGGGAGAGTTTGGCACAGATACGCAGTATTTT. Translated: CASSWGLAGEFGTDTQYF.

The chain couples TRBV2 to TRBJ2-5; TRBD2 agrees at 7 bases. The J call is uncertain, as TRBJ2-7 better fits the DNA end. In germline, CDR1 is SNHLY, CDR2 FYNNEI. The CDR3 extends over 15 amino acids. CDR3 nucleotide sequence: TGTGCCAGCAGCTGGACTAGATCGAGCTCCTACGAGCAGTACTTC. This encodes CASSWTRSSSYEQYF.

The CDR3 is CASSQAGSLSGNTIYF. The CDR3 DNA reads TGCGCCAGCAGCCAAGCGGGGTCTCTCTCTGGAAACACCATATATTTT. The chain joins TRBV4-3 to TRBJ1-3; D remains unclear. V lost 1 base, J lost 0 bases, and 10 bases lay in between. The CDR3 loop spans 16 amino acids. Germline V lookup: CDR1 LGHNA, CDR2 YSLEER.

The V gene is TRBV6-1, the J gene TRBJ1-1, with 7 positions matching TRBD1. The CDR3 has 13 amino acids. Germline loops: CDR1 MNHNS, CDR2 SASEGT. V lost 6 bases and J lost 4; bases outside the gene matches: 5. This CDR3 reads CASRTGTGTEAFF. The CDR3 nucleotides are TGTGCCAGCAGGACAGGGACGGGCACTGAAGCTTTCTTT.